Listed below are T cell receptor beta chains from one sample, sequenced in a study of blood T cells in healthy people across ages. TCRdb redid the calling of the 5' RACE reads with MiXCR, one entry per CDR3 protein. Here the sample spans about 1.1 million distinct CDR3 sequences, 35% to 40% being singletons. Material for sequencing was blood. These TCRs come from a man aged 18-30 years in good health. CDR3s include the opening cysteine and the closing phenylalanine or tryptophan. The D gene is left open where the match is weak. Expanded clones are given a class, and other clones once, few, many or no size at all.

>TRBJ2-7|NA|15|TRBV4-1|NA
CASSPQGLSSYEQYF
TGCGCCAGCAGCCCCCAGGGGCTTAGCTCCTACGAGCAGTACTTC
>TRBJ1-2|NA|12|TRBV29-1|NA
CSDTTGPDGYTF
TGCAGCGATACCACAGGGCCCGATGGCTACACCTTC
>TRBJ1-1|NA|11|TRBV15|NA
CATSRLAEAFF
TGTGCCACCAGCAGATTGGCTGAAGCTTTCTTT
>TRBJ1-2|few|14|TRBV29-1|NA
CSVERGSGLRGYTF
TGCAGCGTTGAACGGGGCTCGGGGTTGAGGGGCTACACCTTC
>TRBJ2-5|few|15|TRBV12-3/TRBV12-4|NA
CASSLESGRQETQYF
TGTGCCAGCAGTTTAGAGTCTGGTAGACAAGAGACCCAGTACTTC
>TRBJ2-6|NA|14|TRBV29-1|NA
CSVGDFSGANVLTF
TGCAGCGTGGGGGACTTTTCTGGGGCCAACGTCCTGACTTTC
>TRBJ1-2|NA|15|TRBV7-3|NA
CASSLAPGKSYGYTF
TGTGCCAGCAGCTTAGCACCAGGGAAATCCTATGGCTACACCTTC
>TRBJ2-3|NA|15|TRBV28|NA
CASSQGSQGPDTQYF
TGTGCCAGCAGCCAGGGATCGCAGGGACCAGATACGCAGTATTTT
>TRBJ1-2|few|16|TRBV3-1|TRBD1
CASSLIAGQGSYGYTF
TGTGCCAGCAGTTTGATTGCGGGACAGGGCTCATATGGCTACACCTTC
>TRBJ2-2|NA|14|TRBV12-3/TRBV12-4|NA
CASSFEGPDGELFF
TGTGCCAGCAGTTTTGAGGGCCCGGACGGGGAGCTGTTTTTT
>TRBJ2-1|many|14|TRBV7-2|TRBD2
CASSSPGLAYEQFF
TGTGCCAGCAGCTCTCCGGGACTAGCCTATGAGCAGTTCTTC
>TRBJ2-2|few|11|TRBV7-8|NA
CAGGSSRELFF
TGTGCCGGAGGGAGTTCCCGGGAGCTGTTTTTT
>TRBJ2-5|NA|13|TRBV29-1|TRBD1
CSGGQGVRETQYF
TGCAGCGGTGGACAGGGGGTACGGGAGACCCAGTACTTC
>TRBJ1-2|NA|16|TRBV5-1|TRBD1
CASSSAGTETNYGYTF
TGCGCCAGCAGCTCAGCCGGGACAGAGACTAACTATGGCTACACCTTC
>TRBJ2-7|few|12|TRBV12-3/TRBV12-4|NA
CASSRGHNEQYF
TGTGCCAGCAGTAGGGGACACAACGAGCAGTACTTC